This TCR beta chain was profiled in a study of blood T cell repertoires in COVID-19 (dated by TCRdb to the early 2020s). About the study as a whole: Collaborator samples came from the United States, Italy and Spain and covered acute and convalescent phases of COVID-19. The prospective study material was composed of cDNA or gDNA derived from T cells, B-cell-depleted T cells, or PBMCs. The dataset comprised deeply sampled blood TCRbeta repertoires from subjects exposed to, actively infected with, or recovered from COVID-19. The repertoires were released in a freely available public database intended as a resource for research on the immune response to SARS-CoV-2. Samples were obtained from the ongoing ImmuneRACE study (first 160 participants) and from over a thousand subjects provided by 6 global collaborators. Sample metadata almost always included a de-identified subject ID, COVID-19 status, age in years and sex. Where available, HLA class I and class II types were taken from metadata supplied by the sample provider and were not determined by assay-based typing.

Another Seattle source contributed samples from volunteer blood donors who had recovered from COVID-19. Whole blood was collected in K2EDTA tubes by collaborating institutions according to the institutions' own protocols. For TCRbeta analysis, collaborators shipped samples in one of three forms: frozen whole blood, isolated PBMCs, or DNA extracted from either of those sample types. The germline V gene provides CDR1 SGHTA and CDR2 FQGTGA. Cut back by 2 bases and 6 bases, the V and J ends lie 10 bases apart. From the cysteine up to the phenylalanine, the CDR3 has a length of 14 residues. Here the CDR3 DNA is all that survives: 42 bases in frame from base 1. The paper's findings and limits, for the study overall: Clinical and demographic metadata were provided uncurated, with the amount varying by source and participant.

TCRbeta CDR3 regions were amplified from genomic DNA by means of the immunoSEQ Assay, a bias-controlled multiplex PCR. The authors' pipeline ran thus. The number of nucleated cells in each sample was estimated by amplification of reference gene primers within the assay. To quantify the absolute abundance of each unique TCRbeta CDR3 rearrangement, sequence reads were collapsed and filtered. For each sample, productive Simpson clonality was calculated by taking the square root of Simpson's diversity index across productive rearrangements. TCRdb limited this immuneACCESS table to in-frame rearrangements with V and J called. A share of clones is missing; checked studies link under half to unresolved V genes, and the rest is unexplained. D and trimming come from the DNA, and the V and J calls and clone size come from that table. The sample table records more than 300,000 clones; more than 80% of these occur just once. The ten largest clones capture around 6.6% of the sample.

As to this clone: The antigen this receptor binds is unknown. No base-level quality is on record; no much larger clone is a single base apart.

Material for sequencing was peripheral blood. This sequence uses TRBV7-3 and TRBJ2-2; TRBD1 is a weak D gene call, 5 bases matching. This sequence was found in a man between 18 and 29 years old who had recovered from COVID-19. The CDR3 corresponds to CASSLWGGSGELFF. Read as DNA, the sequence is TGTGCCAGCAGCTTATGGGGCGGTTCCGGGGAGCTGTTTTTT.